This TCR beta chain stems from a study of T cell responses to AZD1222 COVID-19 vaccine (dated by TCRdb to about 2021). Regarding the study in general: TCR sequencing covered over 230 trial participants: 200 to 220 given two doses of AZD1222 and 26 given two doses of MenACWY control vaccine. Trial participants were enrolled by age into subgroups of 18-55, 56-69 and 70-plus years, and 148, 28 and 57 TCR-sequenced participants, respectively, were included in these subgroups. Points the paper makes about the study in general: Nearly half of unique spike-specific TCRs reportedly recognized epitopes outside regions mutated in the B.1.351 and B.1.1.7 variants. Because no day 14 peak-response samples were available, the repertoires could be characterized only after the peak T cell response. Conclusions about previously exposed vaccinees are limited, since just five or six AZD1222 recipients were seropositive for SARS-CoV-2 at baseline. CD4 TCRs associated with the vaccine covered the entire spike protein, and the dominant responses were in regions 160-218 and 743-854. The 56-69-year group was small, and its depth increase did not reach significance, likely because of low power. Participants were mostly white British, with more females than males. The authors suggested clonal diversity may have been underestimated. After two AZD1222 doses, both the breadth and the depth of spike-specific TCRs were significantly higher than at day 0 and than in MenACWY recipients.

Concerning this clone: This clone's antigen is unknown. No base-level quality is on record; no much larger clone is a single base apart.

The CDR3 regions of human TCRbeta chains were subjected to immunosequencing. In the paper's pipeline: TCRs in the repertoires were matched against a reference library of SARS-CoV-2-specific TCRs that had been generated with the MIRA antigen-specificity platform. Breadth was defined as the fraction of unique TCRs that were SARS-CoV-2-associated. Depth was defined as the fraction of total T cells that were SARS-CoV-2-associated. Using the MIRA data, each spike-specific TCR was assigned both to the spike region to which the TCR was reactive and to a CD4 or CD8 class. Log10-transformed breadth and depth values were compared by one-way ANOVA with Sidak's multiple comparisons tests. As stored in TCRdb, this immuneACCESS dataset retains in-frame rearrangements with V and J assigned. A fraction of the clones does not appear; measured against another copy, unresolved V genes explain less than half of the discrepancy, and the remainder lacks a known reason. From that table come the V and J calls and clone size; the DNA was used to work out D and trimming. The sample table lists around 100,000 clones, about 90% of them with a count of one. About 9.4% of the sample is held by the ten biggest clonotypes.

The CDR3 holds 14 amino acids from the cysteine to the phenylalanine. Only the CDR3 DNA stays, 42 bases, in frame from base 1. Trimming costs V 0 bases and J 7 bases, and their ends lie 11 bases apart. From the germline V gene, CDR1 is SGHRS and CDR2 is YFSETQ. Explained via the paper, the time point label denotes: about 28 days (+/-7) after the second vaccine dose. AZD1222 recipients whose second dose came at about 4 weeks and those whose second dose came at about 12 weeks were combined into one group, since spike-specific TCR depth and breadth did not differ between the two schedules. Vaccinee samples were obtained from the UK trials COV001 and COV002, which included a single-blind randomized controlled phase 2/3 trial of AZD1222 (ChAdOx1 nCoV-19) in healthy adults. For TCRbeta chain sequencing, PBMC samples from trial participants were taken at day 0 and at day 28 after the second dose.

The sequenced sample was peripheral blood, obtained 28 days after the second AZD1222 dose. The V and J genes are TRBV5-1 and TRBJ1-5; the best D guess is TRBD1, with 5 bases matching. The source is an adult who received the AZD1222 COVID-19 vaccine. The encoded CDR3 is CASSLDGAGQPQHF. The sequenced DNA: TGCGCCAGCAGCTTGGATGGGGCCGGGCAGCCCCAGCATTTT.